Shown below are 25 T cell receptor beta chains from a single sample sequenced in a study of blood T cells in healthy people across ages. It was with a sample-barcoded 5' primer and a J-beta primer mix that a second PCR of roughly 7 to 12 cycles was run. TCRdb fed the 5' RACE reads into MiXCR, producing one record per CDR3 protein. The sample consists of about 640,000 distinct CDR3 sequences, about 53% of them appearing once. Sequencing was done on a sample of blood. The origin of the receptors is a man aged 60-69 years in good health.

The V call is TRBV5-1, the J call TRBJ2-1; D is possibly TRBD2 (6 bases). V was clipped by 3 bases and J by 3 bases, with 10 bases between them. The CDR3 is 14 residues long. CDR1 is SGHRS and CDR2 is YFSETQ in the germline V gene. The CDR3 DNA sequence: TGCGCCAGCAGCTGGGGGGAGGACTACAATGAGCAGTTCTTC. Protein sequence: CASSWGEDYNEQFF.

A few counts support this clonotype. The chain uses TRBV5-1 and TRBJ2-7, with a weak D call TRBD1 (6 bases). The V end lost 4 bases, the J end lost 5 bases, and 13 bases lay between the germline ends. There are 13 residues in the CDR3. CDR1 SGHRS and CDR2 YFSETQ come from the germline V gene. The CDR3 region is CASSTQDRHEQYF. CDR3 nucleotides: TGCGCCAGCAGCACGCAGGACAGACACGAGCAGTACTTC.

The CDR3 coding sequence is TGTGCCAGCAGCCAAGAGCCTAGACAGCTATACAATGAGCAGTTCTTC. Translation: CASSQEPRQLYNEQFF. This sequence joins TRBV14 and TRBJ2-1, with D maybe TRBD1 (5 bases). Germline lookup yields CDR1 SGHDN and CDR2 FVKESK. V was cut by 0 bases and J by 4 bases, with 13 bases left in between. The CDR3 spans 16 residues.

The gene calls are TRBV3-1 and TRBJ2-4; possibly TRBD2 for D (6 bases). Trimming stripped 1 base from V and 0 bases from J, with 10 bases between. This CDR3 has 16 residues. Per the germline V gene, CDR1 is LGHDT and CDR2 is YNNKEL (reference sequence). The CDR3, as DNA: TGTGCCAGCAGCCAAGGAACGGGGGTAGCCAAAAACATTCAGTACTTC. The encoded protein is CASSQGTGVAKNIQYF.

This chain links TRBV7-9 with TRBJ2-5, with TRBD2 identical over 9 bases. The CDR3 length is 16 residues. Trimming took 5 bases from V and 0 from J; bases not matched to a gene: 7. The germline gives CDR1 SEHNR, CDR2 FQNEAQ (reference sequence). The CDR3 loop reads CASSTRLAAYQETQYF. As DNA, the CDR3 is TGTGCCAGCAGCACCCGACTAGCGGCGTACCAAGAGACCCAGTACTTC.

This clonotype was picked up a small number of times. V is TRBV7-8 and J is TRBJ2-1; TRBD2 aligns across 9 bases. Germline assignment: CDR1 SGHVS and CDR2 FQNEAQ. There are 16 residues in the CDR3. J gave up 10 bases and V 4 bases, and 14 bases lay outside the gene matches. This CDR3 reads CASSSWTSEASREQFF. CDR3 DNA: TGTGCCAGCAGCTCATGGACTAGCGAGGCATCACGCGAGCAGTTCTTC.

This clonotype was counted at least ten times. The V and J genes are TRBV18 and TRBJ2-5; D not resolved. CDR1 KGHSH and CDR2 LQKENI come from the germline V gene. The CDR3 length is 13 residues. The V end was cut by 2 bases, the J end by 5 bases, with 9 bases between. CDR3 sequence reads: CASSPGVKETQYF. The CDR3 DNA is TGTGCCAGCTCACCAGGGGTAAAGGAGACCCAGTACTTC.

In this sample, this clonotype turned up once. The gene calls are TRBV18 and TRBJ2-3; possible D gene TRBD1, 5 bases. V dropped 2 bases and J dropped 2 bases, with 11 bases sitting between them. CDR1 and CDR2 (germline): KGHSH, LQKENI. CDR3 length: 15 amino acids. The CDR3 DNA reads TGTGCCAGCTCACCATCGGTGGACAACACAGATACGCAGTATTTT. It translates to CASSPSVDNTDTQYF.

There are a few counts of this clonotype. CDR3 DNA: TGCAGCGTTGAAGTCTGTAGGGAGACCCAGTACTTC. This translates into CSVEVCRETQYF. V gene TRBV29-1 combines with J gene TRBJ2-5; D not certain. Trimming removed 1 base from V and 5 bases from J, with 8 bases in between. Germline-derived CDR1 and CDR2 are SQVTM and ANQGSEA. The CDR3 extends over 12 amino acids.

Worth noting for this clonotype: Germline and junction disagree at one end, which may indicate a read error. V is TRBV20-1 and J is TRBJ2-5; D might be TRBD1 or TRBD2, each matching 6 bases. The CDR3 is 12 residues long. In germline, CDR1 is DFQATT, CDR2 SNEGSKA (reference sequence). CDR3: CGARETRGPQYF. In DNA form, the CDR3 reads TGCGGTGCTAGAGAGACACGGGGGCCCCAGTACTTC.

The chain couples TRBV11-2 to TRBJ2-2, with D uncertain. V gave up 9 bases and J gave up 8 bases, with 16 bases separating them. Germline V gene data show CDR1 as SGHAT and CDR2 as FQNNGV. The CDR3 spans 13 residues. CDR3 sequence: CASSKGRSGELFF. The CDR3 DNA sequence: TGTGCCAGTAGCAAAGGCCGCTCTGGGGAGCTGTTTTTT.

The chain is built from TRBV4-1 and TRBJ2-5, with 10 bases identical to TRBD2. J gave up 6 bases and V 2 bases, and 9 bases lay outside the gene matches. There are 16 residues in the CDR3. Germline V lookup: CDR1 MGHRA, CDR2 YSYEKL. In DNA form, the CDR3 reads TGCGCCAGCAGCCAATCAGGACTAGCGGTTGGAAAGACCCAGTACTTC. Its translation: CASSQSGLAVGKTQYF.

Many counts were recorded for this clonotype. V usage is TRBV7-2 and J usage is TRBJ2-7; 7 nucleotides match TRBD2. The V gene end was trimmed by 5 bases and the J gene end by 4 bases; junction bases not matched to a gene: 14. CDR1 and CDR2 from the germline V gene are SGHTA and FQGNSA. The CDR3 is made up of 16 amino acids. CDR3 coding DNA: TGTGCCAGCAGCCCCAGCTCGACTAGCTCTTGGTACGAGCAGTACTTC. Translation gives CASSPSSTSSWYEQYF.

V is TRBV6-4 and J is TRBJ1-6; D might be TRBD1 (5 bases). Deletions cut 2 bases from V and 9 bases from J, with 11 bases between. Germline assignment: CDR1 MRHNA and CDR2 SNTAGT. This CDR3 has 14 amino acids. Written as DNA, the CDR3 is TGTGCCAGCAGTGACGGGGGTCACGGTTCACCCCTCCACTTT. This encodes CASSDGGHGSPLHF.

CDR3 amino acids: CASREATDREQGYTF. In DNA form, the CDR3 reads TGTGCCAGCAGGGAGGCGACTGACAGGGAGCAAGGCTACACCTTC. The chain recombines TRBV6-5 with TRBJ1-2; 7 bases are shared with TRBD1. CDR3 size: 15 residues. Germline V gene data show CDR1 as MNHEY and CDR2 as SVGAGI. With V trimmed by 6 bases and J by 8 bases, 15 bases remained unmatched.

This clonotype was detected a few times. This chain links TRBV10-3 with TRBJ2-5; a possible D gene is TRBD2 (5 bases). Germline loops: CDR1 ENHRY, CDR2 SYGVKD. The CDR3 is 14 residues long. Trimming stripped 7 bases from V and 5 bases from J, with 17 bases between. The DNA for the CDR3 is TGTGCCATCAAAAACGGGCTAGCTGGGGAGACCCAGTACTTC. Protein: CAIKNGLAGETQYF.

The chain joins TRBV9 to TRBJ2-7; 8 nucleotides match TRBD1. Germline CDR1 SGDLS, CDR2 YYNGEE. The CDR3 sequence is 14 residues long. J gave up 2 bases and V 0 bases, and 1 base lay outside the gene matches. CDR3 in amino acids: CASSVATGAYEQYF. The CDR3, as DNA: TGTGCCAGCAGCGTAGCGACAGGGGCCTACGAGCAGTACTTC. The full variable domain, with the rest looked up from reference TRBV9 and TRBJ2-7, is DSGVTQTPKHLITATGQRVTLRCSPRSGDLSVYWYQQSLDQGLQFLIQYYNGEERAKGNILERFSAQQFPDLHSELNLSSLELGDSALYFCASSVATGAYEQYFGPGTRLTVT.

The DNA of the CDR3 is TGCAGTGCTGCAACCGGGGAGGAAACTAGCACAGATACGCAGTATTTT. Its protein is CSAATGEETSTDTQYF. This chain uses TRBV20-1 with TRBJ2-3; D possibly corresponds to TRBD2 (6 bases). V lost 5 bases and J lost 0, with 18 bases in between. This CDR3 spans 16 amino acids. Germline V gene lookup returns CDR1 DFQATT and CDR2 SNEGSKA (reference sequence).

This clonotype appeared a few times. The CDR3 sequence is CASSYRANTEAFF. The CDR3 DNA sequence: TGCGCCAGCAGCTACAGGGCGAACACTGAAGCTTTCTTT. This chain joins TRBV4-1 and TRBJ1-1; the D gene is possibly TRBD1 (6 bases). This CDR3 comprises 13 residues. Germline loops: CDR1 MGHRA, CDR2 YSYEKL. V was clipped by 5 bases and J by 1 base, with 8 bases between them.

The chain uses TRBV15 and TRBJ1-6; D call uncertain. V was cut by 7 bases and J by 4 bases, with 8 bases left in between. Per germline, CDR1 LNHNV and CDR2 YYDKDF (reference sequence). CDR3 length: 13 amino acids. CDR3 in DNA: TGTGCCACCATGAGGACGTATAATTCACCCCTCCACTTT. As protein: CATMRTYNSPLHF.

The rearrangement links TRBV5-1 to TRBJ2-7; 7 nucleotides agree with TRBD1. V was pared by 5 bases and J by 3 bases, with 11 bases of the junction left unmatched. This CDR3 region has 15 residues. Germline lookup yields CDR1 SGHRS and CDR2 YFSETQ. CDR3 DNA sequence: TGCGCCAGCAGACTATTAGGGGGCTCGCGCTACGAGCAGTACTTC. This encodes CASRLLGGSRYEQYF.

This clonotype was observed a single time. V and J are TRBV5-5 and TRBJ1-2; no firm D call. Germline lookup yields CDR1 SGHKS and CDR2 YYEKEE (reference sequence). Trimming cost V 0 bases and J 8 bases, with 14 bases left between them. CDR3 length equals 14 residues. CDR3 region: CASSLDTSGRGYTF. In DNA, the CDR3 is TGTGCCAGCAGCTTGGACACTTCGGGGAGGGGCTACACCTTC.

This sequence joins TRBV6-6 and TRBJ2-4; 8 nucleotides agree with TRBD1. The J call is doubtful: the DNA matches TRBJ2-7 better. Germline values: CDR1 MNHNY, CDR2 SVGAGI (reference sequence). CDR3 length: 14 residues. CDR3 nucleotide sequence: TGTGCCAGCAGGTCGGGACAGGTGTACTACGAGCAGTACTTC. Translating it yields CASRSGQVYYEQYF.

This rearrangement joins TRBV29-1 to TRBJ2-1; possible D gene TRBD2, 6 bases. The CDR3 is 13 residues long. Germline V CDR1 and CDR2: SQVTM, ANQGSEA. Trimming removed 4 bases from V and 5 bases from J, with 12 bases in between. The CDR3 spells CSVVRGGDNEQFF. CDR3 nucleotides: TGCAGCGTTGTTAGGGGAGGCGACAATGAGCAGTTCTTC.

V gene TRBV20-1 combines with J gene TRBJ2-7, with D tentatively TRBD2 (5 bases). The CDR3 sequence is 14 residues long. Germline CDR1 reads DFQATT; CDR2 reads SNEGSKA (reference sequence). V lost 0 bases, J lost 0 bases, and 9 bases lay in between. Here the CDR3 DNA reads TGCAGTGCTAGAGAGCCGGACTCCTCCTACGAGCAGTACTTC. Amino acid sequence: CSAREPDSSYEQYF.